Listed below are T cell receptor beta chains from one sample, sequenced in a study of blood T cell repertoires in COVID-19. Generated by immunoSEQ multiplex PCR, the TCRdb table keeps only in-frame clones and is missing some. The sample records roughly 170,000 clones, roughly 88% being singletons. The sample comprised peripheral blood. All receptors come from a man aged 60 to 69 who had recovered from COVID-19. Both conserved end residues are part of each CDR3.

TRBV30	14	TRBJ2-2	CAWRRTHYTGELFF
TRBV7-2	18	TRBJ2-7	CASSTGTSGRSLSYEQYF
TRBV12-3/TRBV12-4	11	TRBJ1-2	CASNYYYGYTF
TRBV5-1	15	TRBJ1-2	CASSLLGQSTYGYTF
TRBV27	15	TRBJ2-1	CASSLLAGVSNEQFF
TRBV5-4	16	TRBJ1-2	CASSPGQPFTPYGYTF
TRBV2	14	TRBJ2-3	CASSGLLRADTQYF
TRBV27	14	TRBJ1-5	CASSSPGRNQPQHF
TRBV27	13	TRBJ1-5	CASSLFPYQPQHF
TRBV5-1	13	TRBJ2-1	CASSLRGGDEQFF
TRBV5-4	16	TRBJ2-3	CASSPLGAASTDTQYF
TRBV18	16	TRBJ2-1	CASSSFGGRNNNEQFF
TRBV7-8	15	TRBJ1-3	CASSLGRLSGNTIYF
TRBV3-1/TRBV3-2	18	TRBJ1-4	CASSQGIGTGSTNEKLFF
TRBV9	15	TRBJ1-1	CASSPWTGRNTEAFF
TRBV10-3	14	TRBJ1-5	CAISDDIELKPQHF
TRBV6-6	14	TRBJ2-5	CASSFSTSGETQYF
TRBV6-2/TRBV6-3	14	TRBJ2-1	CASSYRGGAGEQFF
TRBV4-2	15	TRBJ2-7	CASSQETGGPYEQYF
TRBV7-2	16	TRBJ2-2	CASSLMVAGNTGELFF
TRBV2	15	TRBJ2-3	CASRRSGQGTDTQYF
TRBV13	18	TRBJ2-4	CASSLAGSRGEPKNIQYF
TRBV19	13	TRBJ1-1	CASSGQSNTEAFF
TRBV7-3	15	TRBJ2-7	CASSLGQGDSYEQYF